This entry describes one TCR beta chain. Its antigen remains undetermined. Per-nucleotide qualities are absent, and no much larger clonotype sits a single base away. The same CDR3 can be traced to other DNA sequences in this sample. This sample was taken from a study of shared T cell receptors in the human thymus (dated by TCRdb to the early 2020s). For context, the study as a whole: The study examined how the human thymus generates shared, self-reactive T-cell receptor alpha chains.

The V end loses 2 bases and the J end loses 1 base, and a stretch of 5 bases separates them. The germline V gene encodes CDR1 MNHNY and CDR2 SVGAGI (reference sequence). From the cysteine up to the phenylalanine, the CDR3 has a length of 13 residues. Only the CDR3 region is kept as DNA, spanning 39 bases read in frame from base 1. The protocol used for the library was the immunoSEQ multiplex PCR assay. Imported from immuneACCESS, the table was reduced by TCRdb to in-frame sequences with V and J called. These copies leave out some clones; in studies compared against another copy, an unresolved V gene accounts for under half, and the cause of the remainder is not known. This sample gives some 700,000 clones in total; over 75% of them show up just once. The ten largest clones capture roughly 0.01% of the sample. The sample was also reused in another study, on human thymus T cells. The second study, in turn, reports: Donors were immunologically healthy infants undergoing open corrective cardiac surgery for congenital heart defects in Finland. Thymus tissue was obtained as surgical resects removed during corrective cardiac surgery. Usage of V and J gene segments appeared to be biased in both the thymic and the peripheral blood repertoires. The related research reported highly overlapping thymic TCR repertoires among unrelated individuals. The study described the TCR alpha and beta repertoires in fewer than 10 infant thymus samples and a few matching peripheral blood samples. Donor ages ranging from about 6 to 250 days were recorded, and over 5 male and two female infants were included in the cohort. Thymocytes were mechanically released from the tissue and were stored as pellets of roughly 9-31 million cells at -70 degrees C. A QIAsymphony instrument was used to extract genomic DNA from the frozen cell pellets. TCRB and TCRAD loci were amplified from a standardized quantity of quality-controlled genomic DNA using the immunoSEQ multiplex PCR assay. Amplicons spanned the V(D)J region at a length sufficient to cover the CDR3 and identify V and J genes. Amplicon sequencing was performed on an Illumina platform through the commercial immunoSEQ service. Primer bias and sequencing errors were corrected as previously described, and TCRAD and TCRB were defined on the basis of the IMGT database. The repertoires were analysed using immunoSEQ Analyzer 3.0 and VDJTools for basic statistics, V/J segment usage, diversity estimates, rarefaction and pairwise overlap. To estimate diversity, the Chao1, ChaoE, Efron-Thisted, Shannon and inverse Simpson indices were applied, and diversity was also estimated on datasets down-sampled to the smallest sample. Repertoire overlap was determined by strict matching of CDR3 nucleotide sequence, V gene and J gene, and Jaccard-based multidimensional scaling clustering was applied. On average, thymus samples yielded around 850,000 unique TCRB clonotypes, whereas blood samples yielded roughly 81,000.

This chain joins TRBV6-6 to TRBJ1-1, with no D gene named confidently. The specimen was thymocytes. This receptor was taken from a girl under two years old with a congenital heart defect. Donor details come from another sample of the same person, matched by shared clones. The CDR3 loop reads CASSYPGNTEAFF. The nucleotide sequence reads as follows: TGTGCCAGCAGTTACCCAGGGAACACTGAAGCTTTCTTT.